The T cell receptor (beta chain) described here comes from a study of early T cells in non-severe SARS-CoV-2 infection. About the study: Alpha and beta chains were unpaired, from unsorted whole-blood bulk RNA. Study-wide results and limits: Private and CD4 specificities were missed by VDJdb matching, skewed to anti-spike CD8.

As concerns this clonotype: Its antigen remains unknown.

Attachment of unique molecular identifiers to individual cDNA molecules was performed. TCRdb passed the 5' RACE reads through MiXCR, listing each CDR3 protein once. Here the sample spans tens of thousands of distinct CDR3 sequences, 9% to 15% being singletons. The V end lost 4 bases, the J end lost 3 bases, and 15 bases lay between the germline ends. The CDR3 extends over 15 amino acids. Germline lookup yields CDR1 LNHDA and CDR2 SQIVND (reference sequence). The specimen was whole blood. The sequence derives from an adult who was a healthcare worker with PCR-confirmed SARS-CoV-2 infection or an uninfected control (not recorded which). The chain carries TRBV19 and TRBJ1-1; D remains ambiguous. The CDR3 nucleotides are TGTGCCAGTAGTAGGCCCGGCCTCGGGGACACTGAAGCTTTCTTT. As protein: CASSRPGLGDTEAFF.